Below are 2 T cell receptor beta chains sequenced from a single sample in a study of cytomegalovirus exposure and HLA in healthy donors. Measured with immunoSEQ multiplex PCR; TCRdb has only the in-frame clones, and not every one. The sample records about 360,000 clones, 80% to 90% being singletons. Material for sequencing was PBMCs. These receptors were obtained from a woman between 18 and 30 years old in good health and CMV-seronegative.

This chain joins TRBV7-2 and TRBJ2-2, with a tentative D call TRBD2 (6 bases). Trimming stripped 6 bases from V and 4 bases from J, with 15 bases between. The V gene's germline CDR1 is SGHTA and CDR2 FQGNSA. The CDR3 extends over 15 amino acids. For the CDR3, the DNA is TGTGCCAGCAGTAGGGTGGCGCGGGGCACCGGGGAGCTGTTTTTT. Translation: CASSRVARGTGELFF.

The chain carries TRBV19 and TRBJ2-7, with 7 bases lining up with TRBD2. Germline CDR1 LNHDA, CDR2 SQIVND (reference sequence). The CDR3 loop spans 15 amino acids. V lost 5 bases, J lost 3 bases, and 10 bases stayed unmatched. This CDR3 is CASSPSGGGNYEQYF. Here the CDR3 DNA reads TGTGCCAGTAGTCCATCTGGGGGGGGTAACTACGAGCAGTACTTC.